This passage covers 11 T cell receptor beta chains from one sample sequenced in a study of blood T cell repertoires in COVID-19. The data were produced by immunoSEQ multiplex PCR, yet TCRdb's version contains in-frame clones alone and is incomplete. The table shows 110,000 or so clones, with about 88% occurring only once. The source material was peripheral blood. These receptors were collected from a woman between 65 and 79 years old who had recovered from COVID-19.

Here the CDR3 reads CASSVGPGLAGGTGELFF. The CDR3 coding sequence is TGTGCCAGCAGCGTAGGCCCCGGACTCGCGGGGGGAACCGGGGAGCTGTTTTTT. The gene calls are TRBV9 and TRBJ2-2, with 8 bases aligning to TRBD2. The germline gives CDR1 SGDLS, CDR2 YYNGEE. The CDR3 runs to 18 residues. With 0 bases clipped from V and 5 bases from J, the junction kept 12 bases outside the gene matches.

This chain joins TRBV3-1 (or the pseudogene TRBV3-2) and TRBJ2-7; no clear D. Germline V gene data show CDR1 as LGHDT and CDR2 as YNNKEL (reference sequence). V was cut by 2 bases and J by 0 bases, with 11 bases left in between. This CDR3 region has 15 residues. The CDR3 coding sequence is TGTGCCAGCAGCCAAAGACTTACTGGCTCCTACGAGCAGTACTTC. This sequence encodes CASSQRLTGSYEQYF.

Worth noting for this clone: The junction does not match germline at one end; this may be a read error. The CDR3 is CASSPPGTGNQPQHF. As DNA, the CDR3 is TGTGCCAGCTCGCCACCCGGGACAGGTAATCAGCCCCAGCATTTT. V and J are TRBV18 and TRBJ1-5, with 8 bases fitting TRBD1. The germline V gene encodes CDR1 KGHSH and CDR2 LQKENI. The CDR3 has 15 amino acids.

The V and J genes are TRBV10-3 and TRBJ1-2; 7 bases are a match to TRBD1. V shed 4 bases, J shed 8 bases, and the junction held 7 bases outside the gene matches. The CDR3 has 13 residues. Germline V gene sequence: CDR1 ENHRY, CDR2 SYGVKD. In nucleotides, the CDR3 is TGTGCCATCAGTGGGGCGGGGACAGACGGCTACACCTTC. It is translated as CAISGAGTDGYTF.

The count of this clone is one. The CDR3 bases are TGTGCCAGTGAGGACAGGGCGGGCGTGGTCGAAGCTTTCTTT. This codes for CASEDRAGVVEAFF. The V and J genes are TRBV19 and TRBJ1-1, with TRBD1 identical over 8 bases. V shed 8 bases, J shed 8 bases, and the junction held 13 bases outside the gene matches. The CDR3 loop spans 14 amino acids. Germline CDR1 reads LNHDA; CDR2 reads SQIVND (reference sequence).

The rearrangement links TRBV30 to TRBJ1-3; D is possibly TRBD1 (6 bases). The V gene lost 3 bases and the J gene lost 4 bases, with 19 bases spanning the gap. Germline CDR1 GTSNPN, CDR2 SVGIG (reference sequence). This CDR3 has 16 residues. The CDR3, as DNA: TGTGCCTGGAGGTTAAGGGGCCGGACAGTAGGAAACACCATATATTTT. Protein sequence: CAWRLRGRTVGNTIYF.

The chain is built from TRBV18 and TRBJ1-1; no clear D. V shed 5 bases and J shed 0 bases, with 10 bases lying between them. This CDR3 is built from 14 residues. Germline CDR1 KGHSH, CDR2 LQKENI. The DNA for the CDR3 is TGTGCCAGCTCAACAAGTAATCTGAACACTGAAGCTTTCTTT. It encodes CASSTSNLNTEAFF.

This chain uses TRBV10-2 with TRBJ1-1; no reliable D call. This CDR3 has 15 residues. Trimming left V 2 bases short and J 1 base short, with 11 bases between. Germline V gives CDR1 WSHSY, CDR2 SAAADI. In DNA form, the CDR3 reads TGCGCCAGCAGTGAGGGCCCGGGATGGAACACTGAAGCTTTCTTT. It specifies CASSEGPGWNTEAFF.

The chain links TRBV5-4 to TRBJ1-1; TRBD1 matches 7 bases. Losses at the gene ends were 3 bases for V and 11 bases for J; bases not matched to a gene: 10. Germline loops: CDR1 SGHNT, CDR2 YYREEE (reference sequence). This CDR3 contains 13 residues. CDR3 coding DNA: TGTGCCAGCAGCTCCCCGGCAGGGGGAAAGGCTTTCTTT. Encoded protein: CASSSPAGGKAFF.

CDR3 sequence (DNA): TGTGCCAGCAGCCTCCGGACAGGACAAGAGACCCAGTACTTC. It translates to CASSLRTGQETQYF. The V gene is TRBV9, the J gene TRBJ2-5; 7 bases fit TRBD1. Germline CDR1 is SGDLS and CDR2 is YYNGEE. The CDR3 sequence is 14 residues long. J was trimmed by 2 bases and V by 4 bases; bases with no gene match: 5.

The chain employs TRBV28 and TRBJ2-3; D not resolved. CDR3 size: 12 residues. From germline, CDR1 is MDHEN and CDR2 SYDVKM. Trimming took 6 bases from V and 2 from J, leaving 6 bases between them. As DNA, the CDR3 is TGTGCCAGCAGCCTTCTCACAGATACGCAGTATTTT. Protein sequence: CASSLLTDTQYF.